The 8 T cell receptor beta chains listed next were all sequenced from one sample in a study of T cells in Graves' hyperthyroidism and ophthalmopathy. There were TCR beta CDR3 regions amplified from RNA transcripts. The TCR CDR3 first-round RT-PCR relied on the HTBI primer set. From the multiplex PCR reads, TCRdb called clonotypes with MiXCR, one entry per CDR3 protein. This table holds 300,000 to 450,000 distinct CDR3 sequences, roughly 14% found once. The sequencing sample was made of blood. All receptors come from a woman aged 18 to 35 with Graves' hyperthyroidism that later progressed to Graves' ophthalmopathy.

This clonotype occurred many times. The gene calls are TRBV7-3 and TRBJ2-1; TRBD2 agrees at 9 bases. Per germline, CDR1 SGHTA and CDR2 FQGTGA. This CDR3 spans 15 amino acids. With 0 bases clipped from V and 6 bases from J, the junction kept 3 bases outside the gene matches. The DNA for the CDR3 is TGTGCCAGCAGCTTAACGGGGACTAGCAGCAATGAGCAGTTCTTC. The encoded protein is CASSLTGTSSNEQFF.

Ten or more counts support this clonotype. The CDR3 coding sequence is TGTGCCAGCAGCTTGGGCCGGGACAGCACATACGAGCAGTACTTC. Protein: CASSLGRDSTYEQYF. The V and J genes are TRBV7-9 and TRBJ2-7, with 7 positions matching TRBD1. With V trimmed by 3 bases and J by 4 bases, 9 bases remained unmatched. Germline loops: CDR1 SEHNR, CDR2 FQNEAQ (reference sequence). The CDR3 has 15 amino acids.

At least ten counts were recorded for this clonotype. The chain carries TRBV7-2 and TRBJ2-1, with D maybe TRBD2 (6 bases). Germline V gene sequence: CDR1 SGHTA, CDR2 FQGNSA. The ends were cut back, 5 bases at V and 3 bases at J, with 17 bases in the middle. This CDR3 comprises 16 residues. The CDR3 DNA sequence: TGTGCCAGCAGCCCCCCAGTAGCGGCATACTACAATGAGCAGTTCTTC. This codes for CASSPPVAAYYNEQFF.

This clonotype has at least ten counts. The chain combines TRBV30 with TRBJ2-5; D unclear. The germline V and J ends were trimmed by 2 bases and 1 base, with 8 bases remaining between them. This CDR3 is 13 amino acids long. Germline CDR1 and CDR2: GTSNPN and SVGIG (reference sequence). The CDR3 nucleotides read TGTGCCTGGAGTAACAACCTCCAAGAGACCCAGTACTTC. The encoded protein is CAWSNNLQETQYF. Combining the CDR3 with reference TRBV30 and TRBJ2-5 gives the whole variable domain SQTIHQWPATLVQPVGSPLSLECTVEGTSNPNLYWYRQAAGRGLQLLFYSVGIGQISSEVPQNLSASRPQDRQFILSSKKLLLSDSGFYLCAWSNNLQETQYFGPGTRLLVL.

This clonotype has at least ten counts. This sequence joins TRBV7-2 and TRBJ1-1; D ambiguous. The CDR3 is made up of 13 amino acids. V gave up 5 bases and J gave up 0 bases, with 7 bases separating them. Germline V CDR1 and CDR2: SGHTA, FQGNSA. CDR3 amino acids: CASSDNVNTEAFF. Written as DNA, the CDR3 is TGTGCCAGCAGCGATAATGTGAACACTGAAGCTTTCTTT.

The chain recombines TRBV9 with TRBJ2-3, with TRBD1 identical over 7 bases. This CDR3 has 14 amino acids. J lost 2 bases, V lost 2 bases, and 2 bases had no gene match. CDR1 and CDR2 (germline): SGDLS, YYNGEE. The CDR3 bases are TGTGCCAGCAGCGTTGACAGGGTCACAGATACGCAGTATTTT. Translated, it gives CASSVDRVTDTQYF.

The genes are TRBV5-4 and TRBJ2-5, with D possibly matching TRBD1 (5 bases). Trimming left V 4 bases short and J 1 base short, with 11 bases between. CDR3 length: 14 amino acids. Germline assignment: CDR1 SGHNT and CDR2 YYREEE (reference sequence). CDR3 sequence reads: CASSPWTFQETQYF. As DNA, the CDR3 is TGTGCCAGCAGCCCCTGGACATTCCAAGAGACCCAGTACTTC.

The rearrangement links TRBV15 to TRBJ2-7; D is unclear. The CDR3 contains 13 residues. With 1 base removed from V and 1 base from J, the gap between germline ends came to 5 bases. Per the germline V gene, CDR1 is LNHNV and CDR2 is YYDKDF (reference sequence). CDR3 DNA: TGTGCCACCAGCAGAGCTTTATCCTACGAGCAGTACTTC. It encodes CATSRALSYEQYF.